The T cell receptor beta chain described here comes from a study of technical replicates of blood from a few donors. Sequenced by immunoSEQ multiplex PCR; TCRdb stores in-frame clones only, minus some. The table lists 54,000 or so clones, approximately 94% of them singletons. This CDR3 contains 17 residues. Germline V CDR1 and CDR2: SGHAT, FQNNGV. The V gene lost 2 bases and the J gene lost 7 bases, with 23 bases spanning the gap. This TCR was sampled from a human donor in good health. The chain links TRBV11-2 to TRBJ1-2; weak D call: TRBD1 (6 bases). The sample comprised T cells isolated from PBMCs. In nucleotides, the CDR3 is TGTGCCAGCAGCTTAACGGCCGATGGGACATTTGGTCCTGGCTACACCTTC. Amino acid sequence: CASSLTADGTFGPGYTF.